Each of the 24 T cell receptor beta chains below was sequenced from the same sample in a study of blood T cell repertoires in COVID-19. The assay was immunoSEQ multiplex PCR, and TCRdb's table has in-frame clones only and misses some. The table includes tens of thousands of clones, around 80% detected once. Sequencing was carried out using peripheral blood. The source of these receptors is a human donor in a cohort sampled during active COVID-19.

The V gene is TRBV5-5, the J gene TRBJ1-2, with 10 bases that match TRBD1. The J segment lost 2 bases and the V segment lost 0 bases, leaving 1 base of the junction unmatched. From germline, CDR1 is SGHKS and CDR2 YYEKEE (reference sequence). The CDR3 is made up of 15 amino acids. In DNA, the CDR3 is TGTGCCAGCAGCTTGGAGGGACAGGGGAACTATGGCTACACCTTC. This codes for CASSLEGQGNYGYTF.

The rearrangement links TRBV7-3 to TRBJ2-3; the D gene is possibly TRBD1 (7 bases). Trimming shortened V by 4 bases and J by 0 bases, and 14 bases separated the two germline ends. From germline, CDR1 is SGHTA and CDR2 FQGTGA. The CDR3 spans 16 residues. The CDR3 DNA reads TGTGCCAGCAGCTCCCAGGGGGGCCTAAGCACAGATACGCAGTATTTT. As protein: CASSSQGGLSTDTQYF.

The rearrangement links TRBV5-1 to TRBJ2-7; D may be TRBD2 (6 bases). Trimming took 0 bases from V and 5 from J, leaving 6 bases between them. Germline-derived CDR1 and CDR2 are SGHRS and YFSETQ. The CDR3 consists of 12 residues. The CDR3 DNA reads as TGCGCCAGCAGCTTGGCGGGGGACGAGCAGTACTTC. It translates to CASSLAGDEQYF.

J is TRBJ2-1 and V is TRBV7-9; D may be TRBD2 (6 bases). The CDR3 loop spans 16 amino acids. Trimming stripped 4 bases from V and 6 bases from J, with 19 bases between. Germline loops: CDR1 SEHNR, CDR2 FQNEAQ (reference sequence). The CDR3 loop reads CASSSRATRGFNEQFF. CDR3 coding DNA: TGTGCCAGCAGCTCCAGGGCGACTAGGGGTTTCAATGAGCAGTTCTTC.

V usage is TRBV10-2 and J usage is TRBJ2-7, with D tentatively TRBD2 (13 bases). V lost 5 bases and J lost 2, with 37 bases in between. CDR1 and CDR2 from the germline V gene are WSHSY and SAAADI. There are 22 residues in the CDR3. The CDR3 here is CASSFPGQGATSGGTGTYEQYF. The CDR3 DNA is TGCGCCAGCAGTTTTCCGGGACAGGGGGCGACTAGCGGGGGGACCGGAACCTACGAGCAGTACTTC.

This clone was recorded once. The V call is TRBV7-2, the J call TRBJ1-1, with 10 nucleotides matching TRBD1. The V and J ends lost 4 bases and 7 bases, in that order; junction bases with no gene match: 9. The CDR3 totals 15 residues. Germline CDR1 and CDR2: SGHTA and FQGNSA. CDR3 in DNA: TGTGCCAGCAGCTCAGCCCTGACAGGGGGCAATGAAGCTTTCTTT. Translation gives CASSSALTGGNEAFF.

V and J are TRBV7-2 and TRBJ2-2; 7 bases map to TRBD1. With 3 bases clipped from V and 0 bases from J, the junction kept 1 base outside the gene matches. This CDR3 is 15 amino acids long. Germline V gene data show CDR1 as SGHTA and CDR2 as FQGNSA. CDR3 nucleotide sequence: TGTGCCAGCAGCTTCGGGACAGCGAACACCGGGGAGCTGTTTTTT. It encodes CASSFGTANTGELFF.

The chain uses TRBV29-1 and TRBJ2-3, with 8 nucleotides matching TRBD1. The V and J ends lost 7 bases and 5 bases, in that order; junction bases with no gene match: 11. The germline V gene has CDR1 SQVTM and CDR2 ANQGSEA. The CDR3 has 14 residues. Here the CDR3 DNA reads TGCAGCGGTAACGACAGGGGAGAAATAGATACGCAGTATTTT. This encodes CSGNDRGEIDTQYF.

The chain carries TRBV10-3 and TRBJ2-5, with a weak D call TRBD1 (5 bases). Trimming took 3 bases from V and 5 from J, leaving 10 bases between them. The CDR3 length is 13 residues. Germline-derived CDR1 and CDR2 are ENHRY and SYGVKD. This chain's CDR3 is CAISELGRETQYF. The DNA for the CDR3 is TGTGCCATCAGTGAACTGGGGCGGGAGACCCAGTACTTC.

Points on this clone: Other DNA sequences in this sample translate to the same CDR3. This chain links TRBV5-4 with TRBJ1-2; possibly TRBD1 for D (5 bases). Trimming took 3 bases from V and 2 from J, leaving 11 bases between them. Germline CDR1 reads SGHNT; CDR2 reads YYREEE (reference sequence). CDR3 length: 14 residues. CDR3 residues: CASSSSGGNYGYTF. The CDR3 bases are TGTGCCAGCAGCTCCTCGGGGGGGAACTATGGCTACACCTTC.

This sequence joins TRBV30 and TRBJ2-3; 8 bases are a match to TRBD1. This CDR3 region has 15 residues. The V segment lost 1 base and the J segment 4 bases; nucleotides outside the gene matches: 7. CDR1 and CDR2 (germline): GTSNPN, SVGIG (reference sequence). The CDR3 spells CAWSAWQGASDTQYF. CDR3 nucleotide sequence: TGTGCCTGGAGTGCTTGGCAGGGGGCCTCAGATACGCAGTATTTT.

The DNA of the CDR3 is TGTGCCAGCAGTACCGTCGAGCGGGGGGCCTACGAGCAGTACTTC. Translated: CASSTVERGAYEQYF. V gene TRBV6-2 or TRBV6-3 combines with J gene TRBJ2-7; 9 positions agree with TRBD2. The germline CDR1 and CDR2 sequences are MNHEY and SVGEGT. V trimming: 5 bases; J trimming: 2 bases; junction bases outside the gene matches: 7. This CDR3 has 15 amino acids.

The table lists this clone with a few counts. The chain carries TRBV6-6 and TRBJ2-1, with 15 positions matching TRBD2. The CDR3 loop spans 16 amino acids. Trimming at V came to 5 bases and at J to 7 bases, leaving 6 bases not matched to a gene. From germline, CDR1 is MNHNY and CDR2 SVGAGI (reference sequence). Written as DNA, the CDR3 is TGTGCCAGCAGTCCCAGGACTAGCGGGAGGGAGAATGAGCAGTTCTTC. This codes for CASSPRTSGRENEQFF.

This clone was observed a few times. The chain uses TRBV4-1 and TRBJ1-6; 9 nucleotides align to TRBD1. CDR1 is MGHRA, CDR2 YSYEKL, per germline. The length of the CDR3 is 15 residues. J was trimmed by 7 bases and V by 4 bases; bases with no gene match: 5. The CDR3 nucleotides read TGCGCCAGCAGCCCCGACAGGGGGATGAATTCACCCCTCCACTTT. Amino acid sequence: CASSPDRGMNSPLHF.

This chain connects TRBV19 to TRBJ1-5, with TRBD1 identical over 9 bases. The CDR3 length is 16 residues. CDR1 LNHDA and CDR2 SQIVND come from the germline V gene (reference sequence). V was pared by 3 bases and J by 5 bases, with 8 bases of the junction left unmatched. The chain's CDR3 is CASSIPPGQGHQPQHF. The CDR3 bases are TGTGCCAGTAGTATCCCACCGGGACAGGGACATCAGCCCCAGCATTTT.

The chain couples TRBV10-3 to TRBJ2-3; no clear D. CDR3 length equals 15 residues. Germline V CDR1 and CDR2: ENHRY, SYGVKD. With 3 bases removed from V and 2 bases from J, the gap between germline ends came to 12 bases. The CDR3 protein is CAISDRQALTDTQYF. For the CDR3, the DNA is TGTGCCATCAGTGATAGGCAGGCCCTCACAGATACGCAGTATTTT.

The chain is built from TRBV2 and TRBJ2-5; 12 nucleotides line up with TRBD1. With V trimmed by 6 bases and J by 1 base, 9 bases remained unmatched. The CDR3 is made up of 17 amino acids. CDR1 and CDR2 (germline): SNHLY, FYNNEI. For the CDR3, the DNA is TGTGCCAGCAGCTTCCCGGGGACAGGGGGCCCCCAAGAGACCCAGTACTTC. Residues: CASSFPGTGGPQETQYF.

V usage is TRBV3-1 (or the pseudogene TRBV3-2) and J usage is TRBJ2-1, with TRBD2 matching over 13 bases. Trimming removed 4 bases from V and 2 bases from J; junction bases left unmatched: 5. The CDR3 totals 17 residues. In germline, CDR1 is LGHDT, CDR2 YNNKEL (reference sequence). The CDR3 region has the DNA TGTGCCAGCAGCCCCCGACTAGCGGGAGGACCCTACAATGAGCAGTTCTTC. Protein product: CASSPRLAGGPYNEQFF.

The chain uses TRBV2 and TRBJ2-3; no definite D call. Germline CDR1 and CDR2: SNHLY and FYNNEI. Trimming stripped 6 bases from V and 3 bases from J, with 7 bases between. CDR3 length: 12 amino acids. CDR3 nucleotides: TGTGCCAGCAGCACGACTACAGATACGCAGTATTTT. This encodes CASSTTTDTQYF.

This clone appeared once. This rearrangement joins TRBV6-1 to TRBJ1-1; no reliable D call. Deletions cut 1 base from V and 5 bases from J, with 11 bases between. CDR1 is MNHNS, CDR2 SASEGT, per germline. CDR3 length equals 14 residues. The CDR3 nucleotides read TGTGCCAGCAGTGAAGTCGGAAGAGGAACTGAAGCTTTCTTT. Encoded protein: CASSEVGRGTEAFF.

Turning to this clone: Other DNA sequences in the same sample also yield this CDR3. The chain recombines TRBV11-3 with TRBJ1-1; weak D call: TRBD1 (6 bases). The CDR3 runs to 14 residues. Trimming pared 1 base from V and 2 bases from J, leaving 8 bases between. CDR1 is SGHNT, CDR2 YENEEA, per germline. CDR3 nucleotide sequence: TGTGCCAGCAGCTTAGCAGGGGTAAACACTGAAGCTTTCTTT. This encodes CASSLAGVNTEAFF.

The genes are TRBV3-1 (or the pseudogene TRBV3-2) and TRBJ2-7; a possible D gene is TRBD1 (6 bases). Germline assignment: CDR1 LGHDT and CDR2 YNNKEL (reference sequence). With 5 bases removed from V and 4 bases from J, the gap between germline ends came to 9 bases. The CDR3 is 12 amino acids. CDR3 sequence (DNA): TGTGCCAGCAGCGGGCAGGGGTACGAGCAGTACTTC. It codes for CASSGQGYEQYF.

The J gene is TRBJ1-2, the V gene TRBV6-2 or TRBV6-3, with unresolved D. Germline CDR1 MNHEY, CDR2 SVGEGT. The V end was cut by 2 bases, the J end by 5 bases, with 6 bases between. The CDR3 totals 12 residues. Written as DNA, the CDR3 is TGTGCCAGCAGTTACAGAGGGTATGGCTACACCTTC. Residues: CASSYRGYGYTF.

This sequence joins TRBV2 and TRBJ2-7, with TRBD2 matching 8 bases. Germline CDR1 and CDR2: SNHLY and FYNNEI. Trimming removed 5 bases from V and 2 bases from J; junction bases left unmatched: 2. CDR3 length equals 13 residues. The CDR3 coding sequence is TGTGCCAGCAGTCGGGAGGGTGCCTACGAGCAGTACTTC. Protein product: CASSREGAYEQYF.